The TCR beta chain described here comes from a study of blood T cell repertoires in COVID-19. Overall study: Italy, Spain and the United States were the sources of the convalescent and acute COVID-19 samples. T cells, B-cell-depleted T cells, or PBMCs supplied cDNA or gDNA.

Trimming shortened V by 1 base and J by 10 bases, and 9 bases separated the two germline ends. The CDR3 is 12 amino acids. Per germline, CDR1 SGHTA and CDR2 FQGNSA. Source study methods: Reference gene primer amplification yielded estimated nucleated cell counts. Data came from immunoSEQ multiplex PCR; TCRdb stores just in-frame clones and leaves some out. V and J calls and clone size are those listed in that table; D and trimming were worked out from the DNA. The sample includes hundreds of thousands of clones, around 84% of them seen just once. V usage is TRBV7-2 and J usage is TRBJ2-3; D gene ambiguous. This receptor was identified in a man aged 25-45 years with active or convalescent COVID-19. The sample consisted of peripheral blood. The CDR3, as DNA: TGTGCCAGCAGCTTAGTATCGGTTCCGCAGTATTTT. Translated: CASSLVSVPQYF. Based on the CDR3 plus reference TRBV7-2 and TRBJ2-3, the full variable domain is GAGVSQSPSNKVTEKGKDVELRCDPISGHTALYWYRQSLGQGLEFLIYFQGNSAPDKSGLPSDRFSAERTGGSVSTLTIQRTQQEDSAVYLCASSLVSVPQYFGPGTRLTVL.